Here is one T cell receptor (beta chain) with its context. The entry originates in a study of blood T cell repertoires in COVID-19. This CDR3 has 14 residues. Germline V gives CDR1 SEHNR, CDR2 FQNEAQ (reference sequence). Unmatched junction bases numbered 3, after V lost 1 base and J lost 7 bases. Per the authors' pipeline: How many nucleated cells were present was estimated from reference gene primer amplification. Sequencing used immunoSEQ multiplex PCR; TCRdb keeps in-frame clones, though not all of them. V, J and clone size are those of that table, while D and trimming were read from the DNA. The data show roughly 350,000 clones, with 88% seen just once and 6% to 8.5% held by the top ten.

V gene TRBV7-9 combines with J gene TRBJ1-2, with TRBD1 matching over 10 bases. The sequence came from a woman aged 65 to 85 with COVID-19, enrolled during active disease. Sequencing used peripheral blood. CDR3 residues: CASSLGTGGRGYTF. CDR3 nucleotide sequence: TGTGCCAGCAGCTTAGGGACAGGGGGACGTGGCTACACCTTC.